A selection of T cell receptor beta chains follows, all from one sample in a study of CD8+ T cells in alopecia areata. TCRdb keeps only in-frame clones here, not all; method: immunoSEQ multiplex PCR. The sample holds about 210,000 clones; 55% to 70% are singletons and the top ten take roughly 4.2%. The input for sequencing was CD4+ T cells sorted from blood, taken at week 4, from a patient treated with tofacitinib. The receptor set was obtained from a human donor with alopecia areata. Each CDR3 is given with its conserved first and last residue. The D gene is left open where the match is weak. Size is stated for part of the rows, as once, few or many counts, or as a class when the clone is expanded.

TRBJ1-2 TRBV29-1 NA NA CSVEDRIRGYTF TGCAGCGTTGAGGACCGAATACGTGGCTACACCTTC
TRBJ1-5 TRBV20-1 NA NA CSARGVGPQHF TGCAGTGCTAGGGGGGTAGGGCCCCAGCATTTT
TRBJ2-7 TRBV9 NA NA CASSGYDNPTYEQYF TGTGCCAGCAGCGGATATGACAATCCAACCTACGAGCAGTACTTC
TRBJ1-2 TRBV29-1 NA NA CSVVGFGYGYTF TGCAGCGTTGTAGGTTTTGGCTATGGCTACACCTTC
TRBJ2-2 TRBV2 NA NA CASSERGYTGELFF TGTGCCAGCAGCGAACGCGGGTACACCGGGGAGCTGTTTTTT
TRBJ2-4 TRBV11-2 TRBD2 few CASSLAWTSGGVSKNIQYF TGTGCCAGCAGCTTAGCATGGACTAGCGGGGGGGTTTCGAAAAACATTCAGTACTTC
TRBJ2-1 TRBV2 NA once CASSPDSYNEQFF TGTGCCAGCAGCCCCGACAGTTACAATGAGCAGTTCTTC
TRBJ2-2 TRBV5-1 TRBD2 NA CASSLLSGEQELFF TGCGCCAGCAGCTTGCTCAGCGGGGAACAGGAGCTGTTTTTT
TRBJ2-7 TRBV30 NA NA CAWSPKVPRSYEQYF TGTGCCTGGAGTCCCAAGGTGCCCCGCTCCTACGAGCAGTACTTC
TRBJ1-3 TRBV9 NA NA CASSVAAISGNTIYF TGTGCCAGCAGCGTAGCGGCGATCTCTGGAAACACCATATATTTT
TRBJ2-3 TRBV28 NA NA CASSPLGIQGRADTQYF TGTGCCAGCAGTCCTCTCGGGATTCAGGGGAGAGCAGATACGCAGTATTTT
TRBJ1-5 TRBV7-2 NA NA CASSLATQPQHF TGTGCCAGCAGCTTAGCAACTCAGCCCCAGCATTTT
TRBJ2-1 TRBV5-6 NA NA CASSLQGYEQFF TGTGCCAGCAGCTTACAGGGCTATGAGCAGTTCTTC
TRBJ2-5 TRBV10-3 TRBD2 NA CAISGERGAETQYF TGTGCCATCAGTGGTGAGCGGGGAGCAGAGACCCAGTACTTC
TRBJ1-2 TRBV29-1 NA few CSVVRDNQGYGYTF TGCAGCGTTGTTCGGGACAACCAAGGGTATGGCTACACCTTC
TRBJ2-3 TRBV29-1 NA NA CSVGSGISTDTQYF TGCAGCGTTGGGTCGGGGATCAGCACAGATACGCAGTATTTT
TRBJ1-6 TRBV4-3 NA NA CASSQEFSNNSPLHF TGCGCCAGCAGCCAAGAATTCTCCAACAATTCACCCCTCCACTTT
TRBJ1-5 TRBV5-1 NA few CASSFDVDQPQHF TGCGCCAGCAGCTTTGACGTGGACCAGCCCCAGCATTTT
TRBJ1-2 TRBV30 NA NA CAWSKKSIYGYTF TGTGCCTGGAGTAAGAAGTCTATCTATGGCTACACCTTC
TRBJ1-4 TRBV6-5 NA NA CASSGQGTYEKLFF TGTGCCAGCAGTGGGCAGGGCACCTATGAAAAACTGTTTTTT
TRBJ1-5 TRBV5-1 NA NA CASGRGPNQPQHF TGCGCCAGCGGCCGGGGTCCCAATCAGCCCCAGCATTTT
TRBJ2-5 TRBV7-9 NA NA CASSEQGGETQYF TGTGCCAGCAGCGAACAGGGAGGAGAGACCCAGTACTTC